This record looks at one T cell receptor beta chain sequence and its context. Germline V gene sequence: CDR1 SEHNR, CDR2 FQNEAQ (reference sequence). The V end was cut by 4 bases, the J end by 7 bases, with 19 bases between. CDR3 length equals 16 residues. Original processing methods: Amplification from reference gene primers served as the basis for estimated nucleated cell counts. Sequencing was performed with immunoSEQ multiplex PCR; in TCRdb, only in-frame clones are kept and a portion is missing. From that table come the V and J calls and clone size; the DNA was used to work out D and trimming. The table lists over 100,000 clones, around 89% of them singletons, with 10% in the top ten. This specimen comes from a study of blood T cell repertoires in COVID-19. For the study at large: Whether acute or convalescent, the COVID-19 samples came from the United States, Italy and Spain. In each case, the material was cDNA or gDNA derived from T cells, B-cell-depleted T cells, or PBMCs.

The clonotype comes from a man between 45 and 60 years old with acute or convalescent COVID-19. Sequenced sample: peripheral blood. The chain recombines TRBV7-9 with TRBJ2-2, with a possible D match to TRBD2 (6 bases). The DNA for the CDR3 is TGTGCCAGCAGCTCGAACAGCGGAGCGGGCGTCGGGGAGCTGTTTTTT. Its protein product is CASSSNSGAGVGELFF. The full variable domain, with the rest looked up from reference TRBV7-9 and TRBJ2-2, is DTGVSQNPRHKITKRGQNVTFRCDPISEHNRLYWYRQTLGQGPEFLTYFQNEAQLEKSRLLSDRFSAERPKGSFSTLEIQRTEQGDSAMYLCASSSNSGAGVGELFFGEGSRLTVL.